The sample holds a few counts of the clone carrying this TCR beta chain. MiXCR was run by TCRdb on the 5' RACE reads, yielding one entry per CDR3 protein. The data contain 150,000 to 200,000 distinct CDR3 sequences, 8.5% to 10% of them singletons. These data originate in a study of CD8 T cells in ankylosing spondylitis. The CDR3 sequence is 14 residues long. CDR1 and CDR2 (germline): SGHDN, FVKESK. Trimming pared 1 base from V and 0 bases from J, leaving 4 bases between. The sample was blood, either unsorted or a sorted T cell fraction (not recorded which). The source is a female donor with ankylosing spondylitis or in good health (not recorded which). The rearrangement joins TRBV14 to TRBJ2-1; D gene unclear. CDR3 DNA: TGTGCCAGCAGCCAAGGCTTCTCCTACAATGAGCAGTTCTTC. Translation gives CASSQGFSYNEQFF.